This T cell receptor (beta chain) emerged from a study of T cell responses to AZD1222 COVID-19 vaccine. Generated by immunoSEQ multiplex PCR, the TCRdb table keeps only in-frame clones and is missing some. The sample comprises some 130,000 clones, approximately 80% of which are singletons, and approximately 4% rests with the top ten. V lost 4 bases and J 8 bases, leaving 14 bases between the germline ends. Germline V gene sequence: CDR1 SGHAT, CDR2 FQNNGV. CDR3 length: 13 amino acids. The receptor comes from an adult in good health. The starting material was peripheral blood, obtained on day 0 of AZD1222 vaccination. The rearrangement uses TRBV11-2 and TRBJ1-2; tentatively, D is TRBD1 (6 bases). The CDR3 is CASSSEDRRGYTF. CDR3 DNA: TGTGCCAGCAGCTCTGAAGACAGGAGAGGCTACACCTTC.